This T cell receptor (beta chain) was recovered during a study of T cell changes during pregnancy in multiple sclerosis. The method was immunoSEQ multiplex PCR; TCRdb's version includes in-frame clones alone and lacks a portion of them. The sample records roughly 25,000 clones, approximately 90% being singletons. Germline V gene sequence: CDR1 SGHRS, CDR2 YFSETQ. Trimming left V 4 bases short and J 6 bases short, with 16 bases between. The CDR3 runs to 15 residues. This clone has more than one count but fewer than ten. The chain recombines TRBV5-1 with TRBJ2-2; tentatively, D is TRBD2 (5 bases). The sample in question was CD4+ T cells from peripheral blood mononuclear cells, obtained in the first trimester of pregnancy. The TCR sequence derives from a female donor in good health, enrolled as a control in a pregnancy study. In DNA, the CDR3 is TGCGCCAGCAGCCCTACGCTAGCTGGGGCCGGGGAGCTGTTTTTT. Encoded protein: CASSPTLAGAGELFF.